This T cell receptor beta chain was identified during a study of control samples from healthy donors and cancer patients. Repertoires were generated with immunoSEQ multiplex PCR, while TCRdb's copy carries only in-frame clones and drops some. The data hold 45,000 to 60,000 clones, with roughly 92% observed a single time. The germline V gene has CDR1 SGHTA and CDR2 FQGNSA. V trimming: 5 bases; J trimming: 4 bases; junction bases outside the gene matches: 5. CDR3 length: 15 residues. The rearrangement uses TRBV7-2 and TRBJ2-3, with 11 nucleotides matching TRBD2. This sequence originates from a man aged 25 to 40 in good health. Sequenced input: blood. CDR3 bases: TGTGCCAGCAGCCAAACTAGCGGGAGTGCAGATACGCAGTATTTT. Translating gives CASSQTSGSADTQYF.